Listed below are T cell receptor beta chains from one sample, sequenced in a study of blood T cell repertoires in COVID-19. Produced via immunoSEQ multiplex PCR; TCRdb's table is partial and in-frame only. This sample has 150,000 or so clones; 70% to 90% occur once, and the top ten carry under 0.65%. Input material: peripheral blood. The origin of the receptors is a man aged 55 to 70 with COVID-19, enrolled during active disease. Both conserved end residues are part of each CDR3. Each record gives: CDR3 protein, D gene, V gene, J gene. A D gene is named only where the DNA matches it firmly.

CASSSLAGGIYEQYF	TRBD2	TRBV27	TRBJ2-7
CASSLGAGGPTNTEAFF	TRBD1	TRBV7-2	TRBJ1-1
CATSDFSGDGYTF	.	TRBV24-1	TRBJ1-2
CASSFGDRGHLETQYF	TRBD1	TRBV11-1	TRBJ2-5
CASSQRTGSYEQYF	TRBD1	TRBV4-2	TRBJ2-7
CASSQSQGNTEAFF	.	TRBV3-1/TRBV3-2	TRBJ1-1
CASSRGFETQYF	.	TRBV6-2/TRBV6-3	TRBJ2-5
CATSEPGFTEAFF	.	TRBV24-1	TRBJ1-1
CASSVDRGWDTQYF	.	TRBV7-3	TRBJ2-3
CASSLADSQPQHF	.	TRBV7-2	TRBJ1-5